This TCR beta chain originates from a study of T cell repertoires in cytomegalovirus infection. On the study more broadly: HLA-C-restricted CMV epitopes, recently identified, and well-studied HLA-B-restricted ones were used by the study. CMV infection together with matching HLA type was indicated by public TCR beta signatures.

TCRdb called the reads again in MiXCR, with one record for every CDR3 protein. This sample has under 120,000 distinct CDR3 sequences, with roughly 40% found just once. To note about this clonotype: Its target is unknown.

This specimen consisted of CD8+ T cells from cultured PBMCs, obtained from culture after CMV antigen stimulation. The TCR originated in a human donor in good health (CMV status not recorded). Some clones in this sample may be carry-over from other donors' samples.

CDR3 loop: CASSSVGAVNEQFF. The CDR3 coding sequence is TGTGCCAGCAGCAGCGTGGGGGCGGTCAATGAGCAGTTCTTC. V and J are TRBV7-8 and TRBJ2-1, with D possibly matching TRBD1 (6 bases). Trimming shortened V by 5 bases and J by 6 bases, and 14 bases separated the two germline ends. The CDR3 extends over 14 amino acids. Germline loops: CDR1 SGHVS, CDR2 FQNEAQ.